The present T cell receptor beta chain was sequenced within a study of PD-1 blockade in classical Hodgkin lymphoma. Relapse after autologous stem cell transplantation occurred in every patient, and brentuximab vedotin exposure varied. Isolated CD8+ T cells were derived from thawed PBMCs through magnetic negative selection. General study points: By C4D1, CD4+ diversity increased significantly, especially in complete responders.

Regarding this clone: Its target is unknown.

Germline loops: CDR1 MNHNS, CDR2 SASEGT. Germline trimming cut 8 bases from V and 3 bases from J; bases unmatched to any gene: 7. This CDR3 has 14 residues. Profiled with immunoSEQ multiplex PCR; TCRdb holds only in-frame clones, not every one. The table lists about 7,800 clones, 70% to 90% of them singletons. The source material was CD8+ T cells from blood, sampled at baseline. V and J are TRBV6-1 and TRBJ2-1; 7 nucleotides match TRBD2. This clonotype originated in a human donor with classical Hodgkin lymphoma. This chain's CDR3 is CASERLAIYNEQFF. Here the CDR3 DNA reads TGTGCCAGCGAAAGACTAGCCATCTACAATGAGCAGTTCTTC.